This note documents a single TCR beta chain sequence. Antigen specificity is unknown. The data are from a study of shared clonotypes between healthy human individuals. Study as a whole: CD8 memory received one plate per donor, CD8 naive two, CD4 memory three and CD4 naive three. Study results and caveats: Estimated richness values were generally larger in naive subsets than in memory subsets.

In the study's own analysis: Junction-only sequences without quality scores came from ImmunoSEQ, so filtering differed. Sequencing was performed with immunoSEQ multiplex PCR; in TCRdb, only in-frame clones are kept and a portion is missing. D and trimming come from the DNA, and the V and J calls and clone size come from that table. The sample consists of roughly 2.5 million clones, 85% to 95% of them appearing once. V lost 3 bases, J lost 0 bases, and 15 bases lay in between. This CDR3 contains 17 residues. Germline assignment: CDR1 LGHNA and CDR2 YSLEER. Every one of the donors was a Caucasian adult that lived in Nashville, Tennessee.

The receptor was derived from a man aged 18 to 35 in good health. This rearrangement joins TRBV4-3 to TRBJ1-5, with no clear D. Sequences were obtained from naive CD4+ T cells sorted from blood. Subset denoted: CD45RA+ positively selected. The chain's CDR3 is CASSHERTQYSNQPQHF. The CDR3 region has the DNA TGCGCCAGCAGCCACGAGCGCACGCAGTATAGCAATCAGCCCCAGCATTTT.